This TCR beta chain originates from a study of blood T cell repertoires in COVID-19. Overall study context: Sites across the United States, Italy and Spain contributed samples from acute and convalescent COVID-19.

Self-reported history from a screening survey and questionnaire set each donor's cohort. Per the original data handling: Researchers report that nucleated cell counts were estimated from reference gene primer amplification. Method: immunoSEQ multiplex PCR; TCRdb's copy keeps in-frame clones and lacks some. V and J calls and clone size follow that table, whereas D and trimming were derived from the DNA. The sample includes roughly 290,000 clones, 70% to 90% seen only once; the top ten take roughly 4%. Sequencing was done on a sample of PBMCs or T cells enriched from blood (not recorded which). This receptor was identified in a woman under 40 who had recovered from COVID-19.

CDR3 sequence (DNA): TGTGCCAGCAGCTCGGAGGGACTATTCAATGAGCAGTTCTTC. Translated, it gives CASSSEGLFNEQFF. The chain uses TRBV5-4 and TRBJ2-1; TRBD2 aligns across 7 bases. The germline gives CDR1 SGHNT, CDR2 YYREEE (reference sequence). The ends lost 3 bases at V and 6 bases at J; junction bases unmatched: 6. The CDR3 loop spans 14 amino acids. Drawing the rest from reference TRBV5-4 and TRBJ2-1, the complete variable domain is ETGVTQSPTHLIKTRGQQVTLRCSSQSGHNTVSWYQQALGQGPQFIFQYYREEENGRGNFPPRFSGLQFPNYSSELNVNALELDDSALYLCASSSEGLFNEQFFGPGTRLTVL.